What follows are 27 T cell receptor beta chains derived from one specimen sequenced in a study of blood T cells in healthy people across ages. Together with a sample-barcoded 5' primer, a J-beta primer mix was included in a second PCR lasting about 7 to 11 cycles. TCRdb reanalysed the 5' RACE reads using MiXCR and keeps one entry per CDR3 protein. The data hold 1.2 million to 1.5 million distinct CDR3 sequences, with around two fifths observed a single time. The sequenced sample consisted of blood. These receptors all come from a woman younger than 30 in good health.

This chain uses TRBV29-1 with TRBJ2-1; 7 bases fit TRBD1. This CDR3 is built from 14 residues. Germline V gives CDR1 SQVTM, CDR2 ANQGSEA. J was trimmed by 2 bases and V by 6 bases; bases with no gene match: 7. The CDR3 reads CSVHGTEAYNEQFF. CDR3 nucleotide sequence: TGCAGCGTCCACGGGACAGAAGCCTACAATGAGCAGTTCTTC.

This chain connects TRBV27 to TRBJ2-7, with a tentative D call TRBD2 (5 bases). The length of the CDR3 is 15 residues. CDR1 and CDR2 from the germline V gene are MNHEY and SMNVEV (reference sequence). Trimming took 6 bases from V and 0 from J, leaving 15 bases between them. This CDR3 reads CASSLGPGISYEQYF. As DNA, the CDR3 is TGTGCCAGCAGCCTCGGACCGGGAATCTCCTACGAGCAGTACTTC.

The chain joins TRBV20-1 to TRBJ2-7, with unresolved D. The CDR3 is made up of 14 amino acids. The V gene lost 5 bases and the J gene lost 6 bases, with 20 bases spanning the gap. Germline lookup yields CDR1 DFQATT and CDR2 SNEGSKA (reference sequence). The CDR3 DNA reads as TGCAGTGCTCCCGGGCAGGCACCTGCTGGCGAGCAGTACTTC. Residues: CSAPGQAPAGEQYF.

The rearrangement joins TRBV11-2 to TRBJ2-3, with a weak D call TRBD1 (5 bases). V was pared by 5 bases and J by 4 bases, with 16 bases between. Germline V CDR1 and CDR2: SGHAT, FQNNGV. CDR3 length: 15 residues. CDR3 DNA sequence: TGTGCCAGCAGCATTAGACAGTTTACCGCAGATACGCAGTATTTT. Protein sequence: CASSIRQFTADTQYF.

This clonotype was found a few times. The chain recombines TRBV12-3 or TRBV12-4 with TRBJ1-2; weak D call: TRBD1 (5 bases). This CDR3 is built from 15 residues. V lost 0 bases and J 3 bases, leaving 11 bases between the germline ends. CDR3 sequence: CASSLARQGYYGYTF. As DNA, the CDR3 is TGTGCCAGCAGTTTAGCGCGCCAGGGCTACTATGGCTACACCTTC.

The sample holds a few counts of this clonotype. The gene calls are TRBV2 and TRBJ2-1; the D is unclear. V was cut by 0 bases and J by 9 bases, with 6 bases left in between. Germline V gives CDR1 SNHLY, CDR2 FYNNEI. The CDR3 has 12 amino acids. The CDR3 loop is CASSEASTEQFF. CDR3 DNA: TGTGCCAGCAGTGAAGCGTCCACTGAGCAGTTCTTC.

Regarding this clonotype: A junction end diverges from the germline sequence, so it may reflect a read error. The V gene is TRBV24-1, the J gene TRBJ2-3; 7 nucleotides match TRBD1. The CDR3 extends over 16 amino acids. Germline CDR1 and CDR2: KGHDR and SFDVKD. The CDR3 loop reads CATGDIGTASTDTQYF. The CDR3 DNA is TGTGCCACCGGTGATATCGGGACAGCCAGCACAGATACGCAGTATTTT.

The chain employs TRBV3-1 and TRBJ1-5, with D maybe TRBD1 (5 bases). Between the trimmed V and J ends, which lost 1 base and 7 bases, there was a span of 14 bases. Germline values: CDR1 LGHDT, CDR2 YNNKEL (reference sequence). CDR3 size: 15 residues. The CDR3 protein is CASSQVWGAEQPQHF. In DNA, the CDR3 is TGTGCCAGCAGCCAAGTATGGGGCGCGGAGCAGCCCCAGCATTTT.

Only a few counts were recorded for this clonotype. The CDR3 sequence is CSVGLAGEGETQYF. CDR3 in DNA: TGCAGCGTGGGATTGGCGGGAGAGGGAGAGACCCAGTACTTC. The V gene is TRBV29-1, the J gene TRBJ2-5; TRBD2 agrees at 7 bases. With 6 bases clipped from V and 4 bases from J, the junction kept 11 bases outside the gene matches. This CDR3 comprises 14 residues. Per germline, CDR1 SQVTM and CDR2 ANQGSEA.

This clonotype has only a few counts. V gene TRBV7-9 combines with J gene TRBJ1-1, with D perhaps matching TRBD1 (5 bases). The CDR3 runs 15 residues. CDR1 and CDR2 (germline): SEHNR, FQNEAQ (reference sequence). Trimming shortened V by 7 bases and J by 2 bases, and 17 bases separated the two germline ends. The CDR3: CASTSMTVTNTEAFF. The CDR3 nucleotides read TGTGCCAGCACCTCAATGACAGTAACAAACACTGAAGCTTTCTTT.

This chain links TRBV6-6 with TRBJ1-4; 10 bases fit TRBD1. Looked up from germline, CDR1 is MNHNY and CDR2 is SVGAGI (reference sequence). V dropped 7 bases and J dropped 8; count of bases not matched to a gene: 10. The CDR3 consists of 15 residues. The CDR3 protein is CASTEPGQGYEKLFF. The CDR3 DNA reads TGTGCCAGCACCGAACCGGGACAGGGGTACGAAAAACTGTTTTTT.

The rearrangement links TRBV3-1 to TRBJ2-3; TRBD2 matches at 9 bases. Germline CDR1 is LGHDT and CDR2 is YNNKEL (reference sequence). V lost 3 bases, J lost 2 bases, and 6 bases stayed unmatched. This CDR3 comprises 16 residues. CDR3 DNA sequence: TGTGCCAGCAGCCATTTCGGCGGGGGGGACACAGATACGCAGTATTTT. Its protein is CASSHFGGGDTDTQYF.

The CDR3 sequence is CAISEFGGMDTEAFF. In DNA, the CDR3 is TGTGCCATCAGTGAATTTGGGGGTATGGACACTGAAGCTTTCTTT. The J gene is TRBJ1-1, the V gene TRBV10-3; weak D call: TRBD1 (5 bases). This CDR3 region has 15 residues. With 3 bases removed from V and 3 bases from J, the gap between germline ends came to 14 bases. From germline, CDR1 is ENHRY and CDR2 SYGVKD.

In its sample, this clonotype was seen a few times. The chain uses TRBV10-1 and TRBJ2-3, with D perhaps matching TRBD1 (6 bases). The CDR3 contains 15 residues. The V gene lost 5 bases and the J gene lost 1 base, with 13 bases spanning the gap. Germline CDR1 is WNHNN and CDR2 is SYGVQD (reference sequence). The CDR3 loop reads CASSRGRGRTDTQYF. The DNA for the CDR3 is TGCGCCAGCAGTAGGGGCAGGGGACGCACAGATACGCAGTATTTT.

The chain has TRBV29-1 and TRBJ2-6, with D unclear. This CDR3 has 14 residues. Germline V gives CDR1 SQVTM, CDR2 ANQGSEA. Trimming cost V 1 base and J 0 bases, with 4 bases left between them. The CDR3 protein is CSVEGRSGANVLTF. CDR3 nucleotide sequence: TGCAGCGTTGAAGGGCGCTCTGGGGCCAACGTCCTGACTTTC. The full variable domain, rest sourced from reference TRBV29-1 and TRBJ2-6, is SAVISQKPSRDICQRGTSLTIQCQVDSQVTMMFWYRQQPGQSLTLIATANQGSEATYESGFVIDKFPISRPNLTFSTLTVSNMSPEDSSIYLCSVEGRSGANVLTFGAGSRLTVL.

Notes on this clonotype: This could be a read error, since a much larger clone is one nucleotide away. The chain recombines TRBV28 with TRBJ2-7; D gene ambiguous. Deletions cut 6 bases from V and 0 bases from J, with 9 bases between. The length of the CDR3 is 13 residues. Germline CDR1 is MDHEN and CDR2 is SYDVKM. Written as DNA, the CDR3 is TGTGCCAGCAGCTCCCTGCACTCCTACGAGCAGTACTTC. It is translated as CASSSLHSYEQYF.

The rearrangement uses TRBV14 and TRBJ2-1; 9 nucleotides match TRBD2. The CDR3 runs 16 residues. The ends lost 3 bases at V and 10 bases at J; junction bases unmatched: 13. Germline V lookup: CDR1 SGHDN, CDR2 FVKESK. CDR3 in amino acids: CASSHPGRAGGQEQFF. The CDR3 region has the DNA TGTGCCAGCAGCCACCCGGGACGAGCGGGAGGACAGGAGCAGTTCTTC.

The V gene is TRBV7-9, the J gene TRBJ2-1, with D possibly matching TRBD2 (7 bases). This CDR3 has 17 residues. The V end was cut by 3 bases, the J end by 10 bases, with 25 bases between. Germline V lookup: CDR1 SEHNR, CDR2 FQNEAQ (reference sequence). CDR3 in amino acids: CASSFTVTGGLSYEQFF. The CDR3 DNA reads TGTGCCAGCAGCTTTACGGTTACGGGGGGCTTATCCTACGAGCAGTTCTTC.

J is TRBJ1-1 and V is TRBV7-2; D unclear. Looked up from germline, CDR1 is SGHTA and CDR2 is FQGNSA. The CDR3 has 13 residues. The ends were cut back, 7 bases at V and 3 bases at J, with 12 bases in the middle. The CDR3 loop reads CASKRNVDTEAFF. CDR3 nucleotides: TGTGCCAGCAAGAGGAACGTGGACACTGAAGCTTTCTTT. The full variable domain, rest sourced from reference TRBV7-2 and TRBJ1-1, is GAGVSQSPSNKVTEKGKDVELRCDPISGHTALYWYRQSLGQGLEFLIYFQGNSAPDKSGLPSDRFSAERTGGSVSTLTIQRTQQEDSAVYLCASKRNVDTEAFFGQGTRLTVV.

This sequence joins TRBV2 and TRBJ2-1; 11 bases line up with TRBD1. The germline gives CDR1 SNHLY, CDR2 FYNNEI. The CDR3 extends over 16 amino acids. V lost 11 bases to trimming and J lost 7 bases; unmatched junction nucleotides: 16. CDR3 in amino acids: CAASRSRTGGYNEQFF. The CDR3 DNA reads TGTGCCGCCAGCAGGTCCCGGACAGGGGGCTATAATGAGCAGTTCTTC.

V is TRBV28 and J is TRBJ2-1; D is ambiguous. Trimming shortened V by 2 bases and J by 12 bases, and 14 bases separated the two germline ends. The CDR3 length is 13 residues. The V gene's germline CDR1 is MDHEN and CDR2 SYDVKM. CDR3: CASSLQVAGGQFF. CDR3 nucleotides: TGTGCCAGCAGTTTACAAGTGGCAGGTGGGCAGTTCTTC. Looking up the rest from reference TRBV28 and TRBJ2-1 gives the full variable domain: DVKVTQSSRYLVKRTGEKVFLECVQDMDHENMFWYRQDPGLGLRLIYFSYDVKMKEKGDIPEGYSVSREKKERFSLILESASTNQTSMYLCASSLQVAGGQFFGPGTRLTVL.

The table lists this clonotype with a few counts. The chain combines TRBV20-1 with TRBJ1-6; TRBD1 matches at 7 bases. The CDR3 has 13 amino acids. V lost 6 bases, J lost 7 bases, and 6 bases stayed unmatched. Germline-derived CDR1 and CDR2 are DFQATT and SNEGSKA (reference sequence). CDR3 nucleotide sequence: TGCAGTGCAAACAGGGGTGGCAATTCACCCCTCCACTTT. This sequence encodes CSANRGGNSPLHF.

This chain links TRBV30 with TRBJ2-3; 10 bases fit TRBD1. CDR1 is GTSNPN, CDR2 SVGIG, per germline (reference sequence). V trimming: 3 bases; J trimming: 1 base; junction bases outside the gene matches: 4. The CDR3 runs 15 residues. The CDR3 region has the DNA TGTGCCTGGAGAACCGGGACAGGGGGCACAGATACGCAGTATTTT. Encoded protein: CAWRTGTGGTDTQYF.

As regards this clonotype: At one of its ends the junction is not consistent with the germline gene, which may arise from a read error. The chain uses TRBV6-5 and TRBJ1-2; 8 positions match TRBD1. The CDR3 has 14 amino acids. From germline, CDR1 is MNHEY and CDR2 SVGAGI. The CDR3 reads CASRGTGPNSGYTF. The CDR3, as DNA: TGTGCCAGCAGGGGGACAGGTCCCAACTCTGGCTACACCTTC.

This chain uses TRBV25-1 with TRBJ1-2; maybe TRBD1 (6 bases). This CDR3 contains 15 residues. CDR1 is MGHDK, CDR2 SYGVNS, per germline. V was cut by 3 bases and J by 2 bases, with 13 bases left in between. CDR3 in DNA: TGTGCCAGCAGTGATCCGGGACAAGCGAACTATGGCTACACCTTC. Protein: CASSDPGQANYGYTF.

This clonotype was counted between two and nine times. The V call is TRBV24-1, the J call TRBJ2-5; D might be TRBD2 (6 bases). Germline V gene lookup returns CDR1 KGHDR and CDR2 SFDVKD. V lost 0 bases, J lost 0 bases, and 10 bases lay in between. There are 16 residues in the CDR3. This CDR3 is CATSDLDSGDQETQYF. CDR3 nucleotide sequence: TGTGCCACCAGTGATTTGGATTCGGGGGACCAAGAGACCCAGTACTTC.

This clonotype was detected many times. A much larger clone lies one base from this, so it may be a read error. The chain uses TRBV18 and TRBJ2-5; 8 bases match TRBD2. The CDR3 has 15 amino acids. CDR1 is KGHSH and CDR2 is LQKENI in the germline V gene. V lost 3 bases to trimming and J lost 11 bases; unmatched junction nucleotides: 14. The CDR3 region has the DNA TGTGCCAGCTCACCCGGGACTAGTTGGACGGATGAGCAGTACTTC. It yields the protein CASSPGTSWTDEQYF.